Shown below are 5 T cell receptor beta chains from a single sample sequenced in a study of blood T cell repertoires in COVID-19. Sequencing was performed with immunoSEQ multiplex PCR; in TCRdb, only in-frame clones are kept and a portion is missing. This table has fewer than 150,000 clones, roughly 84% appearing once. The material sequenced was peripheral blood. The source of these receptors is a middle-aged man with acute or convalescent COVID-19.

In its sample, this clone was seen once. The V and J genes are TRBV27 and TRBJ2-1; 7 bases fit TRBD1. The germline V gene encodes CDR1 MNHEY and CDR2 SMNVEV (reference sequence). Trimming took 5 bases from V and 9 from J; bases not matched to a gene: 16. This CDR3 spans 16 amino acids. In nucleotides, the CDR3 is TGTGCCAGCAGTCAGTACAGGGGTACACGGTTCGCTGAGCAGTTCTTC. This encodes CASSQYRGTRFAEQFF.

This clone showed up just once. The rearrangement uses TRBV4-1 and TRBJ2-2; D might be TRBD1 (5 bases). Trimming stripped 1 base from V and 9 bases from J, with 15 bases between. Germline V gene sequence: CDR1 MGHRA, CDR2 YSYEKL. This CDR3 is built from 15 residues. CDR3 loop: CASSQVQDLDRELFF. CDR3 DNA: TGCGCCAGCAGCCAAGTACAGGATCTGGACCGGGAGCTGTTTTTT.

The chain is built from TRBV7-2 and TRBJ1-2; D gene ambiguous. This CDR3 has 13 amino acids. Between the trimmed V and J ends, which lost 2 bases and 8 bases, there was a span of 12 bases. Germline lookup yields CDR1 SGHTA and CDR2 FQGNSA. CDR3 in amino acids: CASSLFSGNGYTF. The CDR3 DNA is TGTGCCAGCAGCTTATTCTCCGGGAACGGCTACACCTTC.

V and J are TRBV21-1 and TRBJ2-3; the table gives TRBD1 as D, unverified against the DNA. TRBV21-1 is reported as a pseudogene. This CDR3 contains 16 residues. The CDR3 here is CASSNRRQFEFDTQYF. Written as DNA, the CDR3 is TGTGCCAGCAGCAACCGGAGACAGTTCGAATTCGATACGCAGTATTTT.

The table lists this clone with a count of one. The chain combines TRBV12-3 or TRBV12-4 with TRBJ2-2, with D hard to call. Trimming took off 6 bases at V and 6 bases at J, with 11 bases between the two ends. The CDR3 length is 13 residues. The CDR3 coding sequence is TGTGCCAGCAGCCGCTTAGCCTCCGGGGAGCTGTTTTTT. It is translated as CASSRLASGELFF.